This T cell receptor beta chain appears in the sequencing data of a study of cytomegalovirus exposure and HLA in healthy donors. Study findings and constraints: Exclusion applied to some V segments, including TRBV6-2 and TRBV6-3, as they were indistinguishable. Analysis performed later showed TCR beta chains linked to HLA being more clonally expanded than equally common others. Analyzed later, most CMV-associated TCR beta chains appeared HLA-restricted. A later analysis reportedly found that, within productive TCRs, an Asian-associated ancestry cluster had fewer N-insertions than the mean observed across the roughly 610 donors.

Of note for this clone: The target antigen is unknown.

Looked up from germline, CDR1 is MDHEN and CDR2 is SYDVKM. V lost 8 bases and J 3 bases, leaving 5 bases between the germline ends. There are 10 residues in the CDR3. With 60 Vbeta and 13 Jbeta primers, the PCR was carried out. Assay used: immunoSEQ multiplex PCR; TCRdb lists only in-frame clones, some missing. The table lists roughly 38,000 clones, over 90% of them singletons, with 2% to 3% in the top ten. The J gene is TRBJ2-7, the V gene TRBV28; tentative D call: TRBD1 (5 bases). The receptor was isolated from a woman aged 18-30 years in good health and CMV-seronegative. The sequencing sample was made of PBMCs. The CDR3 sequence is CASGHYEQYF. CDR3 sequence (DNA): TGTGCCAGCGGACACTACGAGCAGTACTTC.